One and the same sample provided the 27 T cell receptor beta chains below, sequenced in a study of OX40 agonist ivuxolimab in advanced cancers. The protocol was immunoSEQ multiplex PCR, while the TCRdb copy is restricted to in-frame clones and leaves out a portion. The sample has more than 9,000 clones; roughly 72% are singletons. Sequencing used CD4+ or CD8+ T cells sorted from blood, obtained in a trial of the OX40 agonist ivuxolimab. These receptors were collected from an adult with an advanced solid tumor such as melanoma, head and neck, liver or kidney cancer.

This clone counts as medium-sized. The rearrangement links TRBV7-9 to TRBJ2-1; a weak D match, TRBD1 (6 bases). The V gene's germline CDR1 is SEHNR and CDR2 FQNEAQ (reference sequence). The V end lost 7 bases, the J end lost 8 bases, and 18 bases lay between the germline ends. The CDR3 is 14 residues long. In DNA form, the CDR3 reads TGTGCCAGCATACCGCGTGGGGGCCGCCATGAGCAGTTCTTC. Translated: CASIPRGGRHEQFF.

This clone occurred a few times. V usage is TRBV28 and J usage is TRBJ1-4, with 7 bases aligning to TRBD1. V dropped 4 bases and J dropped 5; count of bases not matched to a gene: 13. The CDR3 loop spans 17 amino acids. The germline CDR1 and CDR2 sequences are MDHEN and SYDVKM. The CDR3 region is CASSWGSTGDRNEKLFF. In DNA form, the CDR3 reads TGTGCCAGCAGTTGGGGATCTACAGGGGACCGGAATGAAAAACTGTTTTTT.

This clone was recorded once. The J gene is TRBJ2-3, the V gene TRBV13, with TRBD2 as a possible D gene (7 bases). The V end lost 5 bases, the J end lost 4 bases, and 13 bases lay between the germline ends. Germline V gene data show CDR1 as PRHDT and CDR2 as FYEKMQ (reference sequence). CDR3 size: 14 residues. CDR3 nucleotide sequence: TGTGCCAGCAGCGAAGGGGGGGCGGCAGATACGCAGTATTTT. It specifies CASSEGGAADTQYF.

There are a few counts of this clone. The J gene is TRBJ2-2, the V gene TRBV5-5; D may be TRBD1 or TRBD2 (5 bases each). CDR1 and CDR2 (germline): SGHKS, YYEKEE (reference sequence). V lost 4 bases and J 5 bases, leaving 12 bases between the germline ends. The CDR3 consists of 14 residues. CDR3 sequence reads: CASSLVWGTGELFF. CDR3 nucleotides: TGTGCCAGCAGCCTAGTTTGGGGGACCGGGGAGCTGTTTTTT.

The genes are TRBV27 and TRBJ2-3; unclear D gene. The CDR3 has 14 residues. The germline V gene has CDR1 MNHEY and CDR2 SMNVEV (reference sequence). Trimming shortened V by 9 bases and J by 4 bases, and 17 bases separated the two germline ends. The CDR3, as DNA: TGTGCCAGTTCACGGGCCGCAAGGGCAGATACGCAGTATTTT. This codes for CASSRAARADTQYF.

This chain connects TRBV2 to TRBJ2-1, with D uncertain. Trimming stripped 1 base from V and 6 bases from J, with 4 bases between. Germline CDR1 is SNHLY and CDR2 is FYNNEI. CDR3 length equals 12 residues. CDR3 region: CASSEEFNEQFF. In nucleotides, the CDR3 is TGTGCCAGCAGTGAAGAGTTCAATGAGCAGTTCTTC.

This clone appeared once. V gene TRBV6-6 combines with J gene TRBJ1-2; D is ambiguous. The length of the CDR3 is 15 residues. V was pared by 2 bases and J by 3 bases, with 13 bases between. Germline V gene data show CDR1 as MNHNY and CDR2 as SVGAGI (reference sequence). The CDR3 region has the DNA TGTGCCAGCAGTTACCTAGGGCAAGCAGACTATGGCTACACCTTC. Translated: CASSYLGQADYGYTF.

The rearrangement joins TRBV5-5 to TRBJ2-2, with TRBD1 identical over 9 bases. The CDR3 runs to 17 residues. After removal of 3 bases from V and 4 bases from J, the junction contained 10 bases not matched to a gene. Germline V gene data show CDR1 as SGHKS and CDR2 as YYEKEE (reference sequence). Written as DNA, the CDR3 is TGTGCCAGCAGCTATCCCCGGGACAGGGAATTCACCGGGGAGCTGTTTTTT. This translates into CASSYPRDREFTGELFF. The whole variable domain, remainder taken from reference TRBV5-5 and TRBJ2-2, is DAGVTQSPTHLIKTRGQQVTLRCSPISGHKSVSWYQQVLGQGPQFIFQYYEKEERGRGNFPDRFSARQFPNYSSELNVNALLLGDSALYLCASSYPRDREFTGELFFGEGSRLTVL.

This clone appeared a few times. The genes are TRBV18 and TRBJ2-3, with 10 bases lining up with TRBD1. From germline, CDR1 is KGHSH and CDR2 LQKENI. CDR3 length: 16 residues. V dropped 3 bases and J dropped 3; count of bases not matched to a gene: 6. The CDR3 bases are TGTGCCAGCTCACCCGGGGGGACAGGGGCAACAGATACGCAGTATTTT. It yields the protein CASSPGGTGATDTQYF.

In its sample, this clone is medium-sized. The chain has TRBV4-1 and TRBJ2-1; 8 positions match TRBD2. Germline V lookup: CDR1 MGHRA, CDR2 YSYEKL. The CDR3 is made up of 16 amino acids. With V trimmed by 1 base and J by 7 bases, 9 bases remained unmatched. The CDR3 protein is CASSQVGTSKINEQFF. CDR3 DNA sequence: TGCGCCAGCAGCCAAGTGGGGACTAGTAAGATAAATGAGCAGTTCTTC.

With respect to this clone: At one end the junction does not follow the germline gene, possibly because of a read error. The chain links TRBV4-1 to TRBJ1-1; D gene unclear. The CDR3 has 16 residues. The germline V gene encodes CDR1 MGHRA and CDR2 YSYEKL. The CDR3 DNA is TGTGCCAGCAGCCAAGAATCTGGCAGCCGGAACACTGAAGCTTTCTTT. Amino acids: CASSQESGSRNTEAFF.

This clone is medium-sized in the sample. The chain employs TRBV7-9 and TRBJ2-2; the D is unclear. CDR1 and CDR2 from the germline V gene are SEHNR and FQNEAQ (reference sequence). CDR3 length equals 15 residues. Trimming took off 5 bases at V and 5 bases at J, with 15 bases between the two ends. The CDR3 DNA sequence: TGTGCCAGCAGCAACGCCCGAACCTCTACCGGGGAGCTGTTTTTT. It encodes CASSNARTSTGELFF.

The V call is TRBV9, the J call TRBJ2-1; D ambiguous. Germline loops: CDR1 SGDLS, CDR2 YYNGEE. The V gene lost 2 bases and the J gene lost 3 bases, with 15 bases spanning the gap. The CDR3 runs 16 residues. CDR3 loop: CASSVDTPAVYNEQFF. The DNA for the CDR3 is TGTGCCAGCAGCGTCGACACTCCTGCCGTCTACAATGAGCAGTTCTTC.

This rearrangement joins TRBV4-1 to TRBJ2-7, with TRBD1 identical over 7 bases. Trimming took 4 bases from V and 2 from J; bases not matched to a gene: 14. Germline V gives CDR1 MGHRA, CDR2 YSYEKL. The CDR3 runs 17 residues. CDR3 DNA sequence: TGCGCCAGCAGCCTACAAAATAGCTTAGACAGGGCCTACGAGCAGTACTTC. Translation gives CASSLQNSLDRAYEQYF.

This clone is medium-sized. CDR3: CASSLEGLIYEQYF. CDR3 DNA sequence: TGTGCCAGCAGCTTAGAAGGGCTTATATACGAGCAGTACTTC. The V gene is TRBV7-8, the J gene TRBJ2-7; D is uncertain. Trimming pared 1 base from V and 4 bases from J, leaving 11 bases between. The CDR3 runs 14 residues. CDR1 is SGHVS and CDR2 is FQNEAQ in the germline V gene.

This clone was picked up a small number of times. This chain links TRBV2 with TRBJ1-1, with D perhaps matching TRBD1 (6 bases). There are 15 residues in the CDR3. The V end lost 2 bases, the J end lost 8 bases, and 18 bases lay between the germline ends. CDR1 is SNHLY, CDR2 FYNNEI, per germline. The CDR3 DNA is TGTGCCAGCAGTGAAATCGGGGGCACCAACCGAGAAGCTTTCTTT. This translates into CASSEIGGTNREAFF.

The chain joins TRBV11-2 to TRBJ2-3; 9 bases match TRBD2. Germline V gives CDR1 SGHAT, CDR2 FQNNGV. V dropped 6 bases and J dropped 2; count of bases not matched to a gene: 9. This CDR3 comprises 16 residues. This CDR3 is CASRQSGGRPTDTQYF. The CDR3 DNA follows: TGTGCCAGCAGACAAAGCGGGGGGCGACCCACAGATACGCAGTATTTT.

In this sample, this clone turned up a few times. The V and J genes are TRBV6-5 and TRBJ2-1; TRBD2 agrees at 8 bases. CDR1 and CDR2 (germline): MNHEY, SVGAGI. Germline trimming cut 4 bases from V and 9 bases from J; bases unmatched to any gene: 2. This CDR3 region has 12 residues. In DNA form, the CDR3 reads TGTGCCAGCAGTTTCCGGGGGGGTGAGCAGTTCTTC. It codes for CASSFRGGEQFF.

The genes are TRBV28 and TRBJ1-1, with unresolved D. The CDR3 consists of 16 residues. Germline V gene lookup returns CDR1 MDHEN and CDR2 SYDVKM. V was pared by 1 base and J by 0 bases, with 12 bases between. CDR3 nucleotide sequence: TGTGCCAGCAGTTTATCGCAGTCCAAGGTGAACACTGAAGCTTTCTTT. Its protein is CASSLSQSKVNTEAFF.

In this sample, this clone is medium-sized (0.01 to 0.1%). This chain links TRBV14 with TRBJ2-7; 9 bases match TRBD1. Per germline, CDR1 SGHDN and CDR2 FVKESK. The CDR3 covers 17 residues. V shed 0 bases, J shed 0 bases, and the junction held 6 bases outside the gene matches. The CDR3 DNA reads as TGTGCCAGCAGCCAAGATCAGGGACAGGGCCTCTCCTACGAGCAGTACTTC. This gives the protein CASSQDQGQGLSYEQYF.

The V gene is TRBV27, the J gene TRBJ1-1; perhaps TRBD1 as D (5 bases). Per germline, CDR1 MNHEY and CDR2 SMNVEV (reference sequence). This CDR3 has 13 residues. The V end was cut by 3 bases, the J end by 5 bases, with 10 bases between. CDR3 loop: CASSFGGGTEAFF. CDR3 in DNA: TGTGCCAGCAGTTTCGGGGGTGGGACTGAAGCTTTCTTT.

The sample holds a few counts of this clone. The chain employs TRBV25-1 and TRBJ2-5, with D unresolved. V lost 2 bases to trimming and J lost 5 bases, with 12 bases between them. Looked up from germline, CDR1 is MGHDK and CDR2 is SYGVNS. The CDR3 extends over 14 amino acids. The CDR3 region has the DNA TGTGCCAGCAGTGAACGACAAAACCGGGAGACCCAGTACTTC. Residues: CASSERQNRETQYF.

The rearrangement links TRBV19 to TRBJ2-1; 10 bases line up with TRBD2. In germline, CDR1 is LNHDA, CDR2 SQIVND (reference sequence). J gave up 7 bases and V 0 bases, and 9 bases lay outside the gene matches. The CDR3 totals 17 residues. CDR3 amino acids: CASSIDQMVAGGNEQFF. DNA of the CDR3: TGTGCCAGTAGTATAGATCAGATGGTAGCGGGAGGTAATGAGCAGTTCTTC.

CDR3 in DNA: TGTGCCAGCAGTCCAGGGAGGACCTCCTACGAGCAGTACTTC. Its translation is CASSPGRTSYEQYF. The V call is TRBV27, the J call TRBJ2-7, with D tentatively TRBD2 (6 bases). Germline CDR1 MNHEY, CDR2 SMNVEV (reference sequence). V lost 5 bases and J 0 bases, leaving 11 bases between the germline ends. The CDR3 is made up of 14 amino acids.

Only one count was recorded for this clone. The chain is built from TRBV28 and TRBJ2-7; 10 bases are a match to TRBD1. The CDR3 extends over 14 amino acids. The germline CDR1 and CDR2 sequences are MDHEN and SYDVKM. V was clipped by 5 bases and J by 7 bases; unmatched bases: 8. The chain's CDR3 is CASSQTGGWREQYF. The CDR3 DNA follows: TGTGCCAGCAGTCAGACAGGGGGCTGGAGAGAGCAGTACTTC.

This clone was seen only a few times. Here the CDR3 reads CASSFGENSPLHF. DNA of the CDR3: TGTGCCAGCAGCTTCGGAGAGAATTCACCCCTCCACTTT. The genes are TRBV11-2 and TRBJ1-6; D uncertain. This CDR3 has 13 residues. The germline CDR1 and CDR2 sequences are SGHAT and FQNNGV. Trimming removed 3 bases from V and 7 bases from J, with 7 bases in between.

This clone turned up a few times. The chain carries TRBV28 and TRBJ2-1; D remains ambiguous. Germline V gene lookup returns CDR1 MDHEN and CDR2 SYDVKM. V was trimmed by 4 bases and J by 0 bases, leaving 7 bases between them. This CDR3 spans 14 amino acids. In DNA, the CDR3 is TGTGCCAGCAGTTCTTATGGCTCCTACAATGAGCAGTTCTTC. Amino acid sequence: CASSSYGSYNEQFF.